The rows below give T cell receptor beta chains drawn from one sample of a study of cytotoxic CD8 clonotypes in ibrutinib-treated CLL. Libraries were prepared by immunoSEQ multiplex PCR; TCRdb keeps only in-frame clonotypes and omits some of them. The profile covers about 45,000 clones, with 65% to 70% appearing a single time and 20% to 25% taken by the ten largest. The sequenced sample was PBMCs, obtained after 24 months of ibrutinib treatment. The receptors shown here come from a human donor with chronic lymphocytic leukemia. CDR3s include the opening cysteine and the closing phenylalanine or tryptophan.

j_call v_call cdr3_aa
TRBJ1-1 TRBV2 CASSDPGSVNTEAFF
TRBJ2-5 TRBV2 CATAQDRTETQYF
TRBJ1-2 TRBV30 CAASRSKVGGYTF
TRBJ1-5 TRBV18 CASQKSSADQPQHF
TRBJ1-3 TRBV30 CAWSVRGDPSGNTIYF
TRBJ2-3 TRBV7-7 CASSLGSPSPTDTQYF
TRBJ2-1 TRBV13 CASSSRLAGYNEQFF
TRBJ1-2 TRBV5-5 CASSFASGVLNYGYTF
TRBJ2-7 TRBV15 CATSGRTGLNEQYF
TRBJ2-3 TRBV9 CASSVGLAGGIGTDTQYF
TRBJ1-1 TRBV6-6 CASSYLEGGTEAFF
TRBJ2-1 TRBV5-6 CASSLGPLVYNEQFF
TRBJ1-2 TRBV23-1 CASSQSGTGCPYGYTF
TRBJ1-1 TRBV27 CASSLFFGVTEAFF
TRBJ2-3 TRBV9 CASSVGLQGADTQYF
TRBJ2-7 TRBV10-3 CATNGRQGAYEQYF
TRBJ1-1 TRBV2 CASRDTGLTEAFF
TRBJ2-1 TRBV19 CASSDPTGLAVQFF
TRBJ2-7 TRBV14 CASSPLGAGARHEQYF
TRBJ2-5 TRBV9 CASSAQQPGMETQYF
TRBJ1-2 TRBV9 CASSVATGGAGGYTF
TRBJ2-7 TRBV19 CASSISTAIYEQYF
TRBJ2-7 TRBV6-5 CASSYTDRGRPYEQYF